These 17 T cell receptor beta chains share one sample of origin, sequenced in a study of cytomegalovirus exposure and HLA in healthy donors. Vbeta (60) and Jbeta (13) primers were used in the PCR. Clones were read by immunoSEQ multiplex PCR, and TCRdb kept only the in-frame ones, dropping some. The sample yields under 150,000 clones, roughly four fifths seen once. Sample: PBMCs. All receptors derive from a woman between 40 and 55 years old in good health and CMV-seropositive.

In nucleotides, the CDR3 is TGTGCCAGCAGCCAAGACGGGGGGGTTAAACCCCTCCACTTT. This codes for CASSQDGGVKPLHF. The gene calls are TRBV6-5 and TRBJ1-6, with a tentative D call TRBD1 (5 bases). Germline loops: CDR1 MNHEY, CDR2 SVGAGI. V gave up 6 bases and J gave up 12 bases, with 18 bases separating them. The CDR3 is 14 amino acids.

The chain couples TRBV19 to TRBJ1-4; the match to TRBD1 covers 8 bases. Germline V gene lookup returns CDR1 LNHDA and CDR2 SQIVND (reference sequence). The CDR3 is made up of 15 amino acids. The V gene end was trimmed by 4 bases and the J gene end by 6 bases; junction bases not matched to a gene: 7. CDR3 coding DNA: TGTGCCAGTAGTACCCCCCCGGACAGGGATGAAAAACTGTTTTTT. This codes for CASSTPPDRDEKLFF.

Details on this clone: An end of the junction differs from the germline gene, which may be a read error. V is TRBV7-7 and J is TRBJ2-2; D is ambiguous. Looked up from germline, CDR1 is SSHAT and CDR2 is FNYEAQ (reference sequence). The CDR3 extends over 14 amino acids. For the CDR3, the DNA is TGTGCTAGCAGCTTAGTGGTAGACACCGGGGAGCTGTTTTTT. This codes for CASSLVVDTGELFF.

V usage is TRBV29-1 and J usage is TRBJ2-7; possibly TRBD1 for D (5 bases). This CDR3 comprises 11 residues. The ends were cut back, 3 bases at V and 3 bases at J, with 6 bases in the middle. Germline CDR1 is SQVTM and CDR2 is ANQGSEA. The CDR3 DNA sequence: TGCAGCGTTGAGGACATCTACGAGCAGTACTTC. Protein product: CSVEDIYEQYF.

The rearrangement joins TRBV7-9 to TRBJ2-1; 8 positions match TRBD1. The junction had 11 bases not matched to a gene; V was cut back by 3 bases and J by 13 bases. This CDR3 is 14 amino acids long. Germline CDR1 reads SEHNR; CDR2 reads FQNEAQ (reference sequence). CDR3 DNA sequence: TGTGCCAGCAGCTTTAGTTTGAGGACAGGGCCCCAGTTCTTC. Encoded protein: CASSFSLRTGPQFF.

The V gene is TRBV27, the J gene TRBJ1-2, with a weak D call TRBD1 (5 bases). There are 13 residues in the CDR3. V was trimmed by 4 bases and J by 4 bases, leaving 10 bases between them. The germline V gene encodes CDR1 MNHEY and CDR2 SMNVEV (reference sequence). This chain's CDR3 is CASSSRQPYGYTF. The DNA for the CDR3 is TGTGCCAGCAGTTCCAGACAGCCCTATGGCTACACCTTC.

The V call is TRBV5-8, the J call TRBJ2-5; possible D gene TRBD1, 6 bases. The J call is doubtful: the DNA matches TRBJ2-7 better. CDR3 length: 13 amino acids. The germline CDR1 and CDR2 sequences are SGHTS and YDEGEE. The DNA of the CDR3 is TGTGCCAGCAGCTTCTGGGGGCTGAACGAGCAGTACTTC. It codes for CASSFWGLNEQYF.

V is TRBV6-5 and J is TRBJ2-5; D is uncertain. This CDR3 has 15 amino acids. Trimming removed 0 bases from V and 5 bases from J, with 13 bases in between. CDR1 and CDR2 from the germline V gene are MNHEY and SVGAGI. This CDR3 is CASSYSSEALETQYF. The CDR3 bases are TGTGCCAGCAGTTACTCGTCGGAAGCGTTGGAGACCCAGTACTTC.

The rearrangement uses TRBV5-4 and TRBJ2-7; weak D call: TRBD1 (5 bases). Between the trimmed V and J ends, which lost 2 bases and 6 bases, there was a span of 21 bases. CDR3 length: 16 residues. The germline V gene encodes CDR1 SGHNT and CDR2 YYREEE (reference sequence). The CDR3 coding sequence is TGTGCCAGCAGCTTAGGACACTCACTCTCTGGTTTCGAGCAGTACTTC. Translation gives CASSLGHSLSGFEQYF.

The genes are TRBV6-5 and TRBJ2-7; D might be TRBD1 (6 bases). Germline assignment: CDR1 MNHEY and CDR2 SVGAGI. The CDR3 extends over 16 amino acids. The V end lost 2 bases, the J end lost 0 bases, and 14 bases lay between the germline ends. CDR3 DNA: TGTGCCAGCAGTTACCAGAGACCGGGACACTCCTACGAGCAGTACTTC. It codes for CASSYQRPGHSYEQYF.

The CDR3 spells CASSPPGTSPYEQYF. The CDR3, as DNA: TGTGCCAGCAGTCCTCCCGGGACAAGCCCATACGAGCAGTACTTC. The chain links TRBV28 to TRBJ2-7; D is possibly TRBD1 (6 bases). The V end was cut by 5 bases, the J end by 4 bases, with 18 bases between. Germline V lookup: CDR1 MDHEN, CDR2 SYDVKM. This CDR3 is built from 15 residues.

This clone was counted a few times. This same CDR3 is encoded by further DNA sequences in the sample. V usage is TRBV18 and J usage is TRBJ1-4; 8 bases fit TRBD1. The germline V gene encodes CDR1 KGHSH and CDR2 LQKENI. The CDR3 runs 14 residues. V gave up 2 bases and J gave up 7 bases; unmatched junction bases: 3. The CDR3: CASSPGQGGEKLFF. CDR3 bases: TGTGCCAGCTCACCAGGACAGGGCGGTGAAAAACTGTTTTTT.

The chain has TRBV7-6 and TRBJ1-1; D ambiguous. The CDR3 loop spans 14 amino acids. Germline lookup yields CDR1 SGHVS and CDR2 FNYEAQ. V was clipped by 1 base and J by 0 bases, with 6 bases between them. The DNA of the CDR3 is TGTGCCAGCAGCTTAGAACAGATGAACACTGAAGCTTTCTTT. It yields the protein CASSLEQMNTEAFF. Filled out from reference TRBV7-6 and TRBJ1-1, the complete variable domain reads GAGVSQSPRYKVTKRGQDVALRCDPISGHVSLYWYRQALGQGPEFLTYFNYEAQQDKSGLPNDRFSAERPEGSISTLTIQRTEQRDSAMYRCASSLEQMNTEAFFGQGTRLTVV.

This clone was found once. The chain uses TRBV25-1 and TRBJ1-3; a weak D match, TRBD1 (5 bases). Between the trimmed V and J ends, which lost 0 bases and 4 bases, there was a span of 16 bases. This CDR3 is 17 amino acids long. Germline V gives CDR1 MGHDK, CDR2 SYGVNS. CDR3 residues: CASSEYGGKASGNTIYF. The CDR3 DNA is TGTGCCAGCAGTGAATATGGGGGGAAGGCCAGCGGAAACACCATATATTTT.

V is TRBV21-1 and J is TRBJ1-2; TRBD1 is the table's D call and was not checked against the DNA. TRBV21-1 is noted as a pseudogene. The CDR3 consists of 15 residues. For the CDR3, the DNA is TGTGCCAGCAGCTTTACAGGGGGTTACTACGATGGCTACACCTTC. Protein: CASSFTGGYYDGYTF.

A note on this clone: The junction and the germline gene differ at one end; a read error may be behind it. V and J are TRBV6-1 and TRBJ1-1; 7 bases line up with TRBD1. Germline V gene lookup returns CDR1 MNHNS and CDR2 SASEGT. The CDR3 consists of 14 residues. The CDR3, as DNA: TGTGCCAGCAGAACCGGGACAGCCTCCGGGAAGCTTTGGTTT. As protein: CASRTGTASGKLWF.

This chain uses TRBV19 with TRBJ2-2, with TRBD2 identical over 11 bases. Germline assignment: CDR1 LNHDA and CDR2 SQIVND (reference sequence). V was clipped by 3 bases and J by 7 bases; unmatched bases: 10. This CDR3 contains 17 residues. The CDR3 loop is CASSILGTSGGGGELFF. CDR3 in DNA: TGTGCCAGTAGTATTTTGGGGACTAGCGGAGGGGGCGGGGAGCTGTTTTTT.